This record concerns one T cell receptor (beta chain) sequence. Authors' methods: Reference gene primer amplification gave estimated nucleated cell counts. Repertoires were generated with immunoSEQ multiplex PCR, while TCRdb's copy carries only in-frame clones and drops some. The V and J calls and the clone size are those of that table, but D and trimming were determined from the DNA. Found here are more than 300,000 clones, under 90% of them singletons; the top ten hold roughly a tenth. This specimen comes from a study of blood T cell repertoires in COVID-19. The junction had 20 bases not matched to a gene; V was cut back by 4 bases and J by 4 bases. Germline loops: CDR1 SGHTA, CDR2 FQGTGA. This CDR3 has 20 residues.

The chain carries TRBV7-3 and TRBJ1-4; 8 nucleotides agree with TRBD1. Sequences were obtained from PBMCs or T cells enriched from blood (not recorded which). The sequence was obtained from a woman in her 30s who had recovered from COVID-19. The CDR3 here is CASSSLGQGGCGVSNEKLFF. DNA for the CDR3: TGTGCCAGCAGCTCGCTTGGACAGGGAGGATGCGGGGTGAGTAATGAAAAACTGTTTTTT.